This T cell receptor (beta chain) is from a study of T-cell memory formation after mild COVID-19. This clonotype was seen once. The CDR3 ends on some other residue instead of the conserved phenylalanine or tryptophan, so this is likely a read error. Germline-derived CDR1 and CDR2 are MNHNS and SASEGT. The V end was cut by 6 bases, the J end by 10 bases, with 19 bases between. CDR3 length: 15 amino acids. TCRdb fed the 5' RACE reads into MiXCR, producing one record per CDR3 protein. The profile covers about 350,000 distinct CDR3 sequences, with 20% to 25% appearing a single time and around 20% taken by the ten largest.

The specimen was PBMCs or a T cell subset sorted from them (not recorded which). The chain links TRBV6-1 to TRBJ1-6; D unresolved. The origin of this receptor is a man aged 18 to 29 who had mild COVID-19 (a few samples of this study predate the infection). Cell type and time point are not known. CDR3 DNA sequence: TGTGCCAGCAGCCGGCAGCAAGGGAAAGGATCACCCCTCCACTTA. This gives the protein CASSRQQGKGSPLHL.